This entry describes one T cell receptor (beta chain). The target antigen is unknown. This sample was taken from a study of vaccination effects on CD4 cells after COVID-19. Overall study findings and caveats: Nearly all vaccine-induced clones in healthy recipients recognized only SARS-CoV-2.

Culture proceeded for more than nine days, and CD4+ T cells were then isolated. Two-dose vaccination with either BNT162b2 or mRNA-1273 was given to the participants. Absence of prior SARS-CoV-2 infection characterized the vaccine recipients, who showed negative nucleocapsid antibodies. Sequencing was performed with immunoSEQ multiplex PCR; in TCRdb, only in-frame clones are kept and a portion is missing. Counted here are around 66,000 clones, 70% to 75% occurring once; the ten biggest clones make up around 2.4%. Germline values: CDR1 LGHNA, CDR2 YSLEER. This CDR3 is 16 amino acids long. V trimming: 1 base; J trimming: 1 base; junction bases outside the gene matches: 5.

This chain uses TRBV4-3 with TRBJ1-1; TRBD1 aligns across 8 bases. This clonotype was sampled from a human donor who received a COVID-19 vaccine. This specimen was CD4+ T cells from PBMCs cultured without peptide, taken after COVID-19 vaccination. The DNA for the CDR3 is TGCGCCAGCAGCCAAGTAACAGGGGGAACGAACACTGAAGCTTTCTTT. As protein: CASSQVTGGTNTEAFF.